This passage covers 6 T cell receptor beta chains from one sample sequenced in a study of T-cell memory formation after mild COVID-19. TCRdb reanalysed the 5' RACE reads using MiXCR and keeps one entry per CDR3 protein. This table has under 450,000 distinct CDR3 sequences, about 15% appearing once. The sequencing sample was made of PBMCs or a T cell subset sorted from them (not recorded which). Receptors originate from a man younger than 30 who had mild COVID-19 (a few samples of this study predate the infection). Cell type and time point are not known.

CDR3 nucleotides: TGTGCCAGCAGTATGACAGGGAACACCTACGAGCAGTACGTC. Translating gives CASSMTGNTYEQYV. V and J are TRBV27 and TRBJ2-7; 7 positions match TRBD1. The CDR3 totals 14 residues. After removal of 5 bases from V and 2 bases from J, the junction contained 6 bases not matched to a gene. Germline V CDR1 and CDR2: MNHEY, SMNVEV (reference sequence).

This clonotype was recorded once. DNA of the CDR3: TGCGCCAGCAGCCAAGGTGGACGGTTTCGCAATCAGCCCCAGCATTTT. Translated: CASSQGGRFRNQPQHF. The V gene is TRBV4-1, the J gene TRBJ1-5; no firm D call. Looked up from germline, CDR1 is MGHRA and CDR2 is YSYEKL. CDR3 length: 16 residues. V lost 1 base, J lost 2 bases, and 12 bases lay in between.

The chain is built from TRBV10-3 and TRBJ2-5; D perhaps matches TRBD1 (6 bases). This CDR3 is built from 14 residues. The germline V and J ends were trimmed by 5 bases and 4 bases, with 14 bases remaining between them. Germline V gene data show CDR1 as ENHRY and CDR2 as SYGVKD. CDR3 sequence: CAISPGTTVETQYF. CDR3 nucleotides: TGTGCCATCAGTCCCGGGACAACCGTAGAGACCCAGTACTTC.

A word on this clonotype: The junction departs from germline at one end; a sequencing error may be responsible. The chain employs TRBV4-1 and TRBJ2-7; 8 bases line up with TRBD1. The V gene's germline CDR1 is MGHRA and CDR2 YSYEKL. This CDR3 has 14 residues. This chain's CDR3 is CASSATGANHEKYF. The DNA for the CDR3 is TGCGCCAGCAGTGCGACAGGGGCTAACCACGAGAAGTACTTC.

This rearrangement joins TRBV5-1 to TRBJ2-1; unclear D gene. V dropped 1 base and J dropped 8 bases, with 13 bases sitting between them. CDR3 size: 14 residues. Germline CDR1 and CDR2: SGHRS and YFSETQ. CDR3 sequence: CASSLYSGIDEQFF. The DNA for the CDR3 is TGCGCCAGCAGCTTGTACAGTGGGATCGATGAGCAGTTCTTC.

The DNA for the CDR3 is TGTGCCAGCAGCTTGGGAGGGCACGGCACCTTC. Translation: CASSLGGHGTF. The chain carries TRBV5-8 and TRBJ1-2; D is undetermined. This CDR3 region has 11 residues. V was clipped by 0 bases and J by 13 bases, with 10 bases between them. In germline, CDR1 is SGHTS, CDR2 YDEGEE.